A selection of T cell receptor beta chains follows, all from one sample in a study of Graves' ophthalmopathy and Graves' hyperthyroidism. Using its own MiXCR run on the multiplex PCR reads, TCRdb lists one record per CDR3 protein. The sample holds approximately 700,000 distinct CDR3 sequences, around 40% seen once. The sample was peripheral blood. All receptors come from an adult man with Graves' ophthalmopathy. CDR3s include the opening cysteine and the closing phenylalanine or tryptophan. The D gene is left open where the match is weak. Size is stated for part of the rows, as once, few or many counts, or as a class when the clone is expanded.

cdr3_nt,cdr3_aa,j_call,d_call,clone_size,v_call
TGTGCCAGCAGTTTTACCGGGTCTGATTCACCCCTCCACTTT,CASSFTGSDSPLHF,TRBJ1-6,-,many,TRBV12-3/TRBV12-4
TGCAGCGTTCTCTCGGGGGCTGGCTACACCTTC,CSVLSGAGYTF,TRBJ1-2,-,-,TRBV29-1
TGTGCCAGTAGTGAAGTGCCTGGGGGCACTGAAGCTTTCTTT,CASSEVPGGTEAFF,TRBJ1-1,-,many,TRBV19
TGCAGCGTTGAAACTGGGGCGGCAACCTTC,CSVETGAATF,TRBJ1-2,-,-,TRBV29-1
TGCAGCGTTGATAAAGCGGGGTCCGGGGATACGCAGTATTTT,CSVDKAGSGDTQYF,TRBJ2-3,TRBD2,few,TRBV29-1
TGTGCCAGCAGCTTGATTGACGACAGGCCCTCCTACGAGCAGTACTTC,CASSLIDDRPSYEQYF,TRBJ2-7,-,-,TRBV5-4
TGTGCCACCAGCAGAGATCCGGCGGGAGTCACCTACGAGCAGTACTTC,CATSRDPAGVTYEQYF,TRBJ2-7,TRBD2,few,TRBV15
TGTGCCAGCAGCGCACTCCCGGGACAGGGGGGGTACGAGCAGTACTTC,CASSALPGQGGYEQYF,TRBJ2-7,TRBD1,-,TRBV2
TGTGCCAGCAGCTCTCAAGCGGGAGGGCCCACCGGGGAGCTGTTTTTT,CASSSQAGGPTGELFF,TRBJ2-2,TRBD2,few,TRBV7-2
TGTGCCAGCAGTTTGTACGCGGAGGGGGTGCAGTACTTC,CASSLYAEGVQYF,TRBJ2-7,-,-,TRBV12-3/TRBV12-4
TGTGCCAGCAGTCCCTCGGGGGAACGGGGGACCCAGTACTTC,CASSPSGERGTQYF,TRBJ2-5,-,-,TRBV12-3/TRBV12-4
TGTGCCAGCAGCTTAGAGACCCGCTACGAGCAGTACTTC,CASSLETRYEQYF,TRBJ2-7,-,few,TRBV7-9
TGTGCCAGCAGCATGGGTGGGAGGACCACCTACGAGCAGTACTTC,CASSMGGRTTYEQYF,TRBJ2-7,-,many,TRBV7-9
TGCAGCGTACTAAGCGGGGGGAACACTGAAGCTTTCTTT,CSVLSGGNTEAFF,TRBJ1-1,-,-,TRBV29-1
TGTGCCAGCAGTCCCACCCGGGGGGGGCTTTACGAGCAGTGCTTC,CASSPTRGGLYEQCF,TRBJ2-7,TRBD2,-,TRBV2
TGTGCCAGCAGTTTCCTCGGAGATTATAATTCACCCCTCCACTTT,CASSFLGDYNSPLHF,TRBJ1-6,-,few,TRBV2
TGTGCCATCAGCGACAGAGGCAATCAGCCCCAGCATTTT,CAISDRGNQPQHF,TRBJ1-5,-,-,TRBV10-3
TGTGCCAGCAGAGAACCGGGACAGGGTTTCGAGACCCAGTACTTC,CASREPGQGFETQYF,TRBJ2-5,TRBD1,-,TRBV28
TGCAGTGCTAGTGACAGGGTGATCGGCGAGCAGTACTTC,CSASDRVIGEQYF,TRBJ2-7,TRBD1,few,TRBV20-1
TGTGCCAGCAGTTCACGGACTAGCGGGGCCTTAGGGACCCAGTACTTC,CASSSRTSGALGTQYF,TRBJ2-5,TRBD2,few,TRBV25-1
TGTGCCAGCAGTGATAGTGCCGGGGGGAGCCGGGAGACCCAGTACTTC,CASSDSAGGSRETQYF,TRBJ2-5,TRBD2,once,TRBV25-1
TGTGCCAGCACCCAGGAGGGGGCGGGCAATCAGCCCCAGCATTTT,CASTQEGAGNQPQHF,TRBJ1-5,TRBD1,-,TRBV5-5
TGTGCCAGCAGGGAGACGGCGTCTTGGGGAAACACCATATATTTT,CASRETASWGNTIYF,TRBJ1-3,-,few,TRBV2
TGTGCCAGCAGTTTATGGGCTGGGGACTACACCTTC,CASSLWAGDYTF,TRBJ1-2,-,once,TRBV10-3
TGCGCCAGCAGTGAGAGCGGGAACGAGCAGTACTTC,CASSESGNEQYF,TRBJ2-7,TRBD2,many,TRBV10-1
TGTGCCAGCAGGGGGGCAGGGCGCAAGAACTATGGCTACACCTTC,CASRGAGRKNYGYTF,TRBJ1-2,-,few,TRBV12-3/TRBV12-4
TGTGCCAGCAGCGCCCGGGGGAGCGGGACCCACGAGCAGTACTTC,CASSARGSGTHEQYF,TRBJ2-7,TRBD2,few,TRBV7-2
TGTGCCAGCAGTTACCGAGGGAACTGTGGCTACACCTTC,CASSYRGNCGYTF,TRBJ1-2,-,-,TRBV25-1
TGCAGTGCTCTTACCACCTACGAGCAGTACTTC,CSALTTYEQYF,TRBJ2-7,-,-,TRBV20-1
TGTGCCAGCAGCCAAGATGACGGTAACTATGGCTACACCTTC,CASSQDDGNYGYTF,TRBJ1-2,-,-,TRBV5-6
TGTGCCAGCAGTGCTAGAGACAGGGCCCGTGGAAACACCATATATTTT,CASSARDRARGNTIYF,TRBJ1-3,TRBD1,-,TRBV25-1
TGTGCCAGCAGTTTAGGGACACAAGATAATTCACCCCTCCACTTT,CASSLGTQDNSPLHF,TRBJ1-6,-,few,TRBV12-3/TRBV12-4
TGTGCCAGCAGCCAGGCGAATGATCCAGAGACCCAGTACTTC,CASSQANDPETQYF,TRBJ2-5,-,-,TRBV5-6
TGTGCCAGCAGCCAAGGATCCGGGGCTTTCTACGAGCAGTACTTC,CASSQGSGAFYEQYF,TRBJ2-7,-,-,TRBV14
TGCAGTGCTAGTGGGGGTTGGAACACTGAAGCTTTCTTT,CSASGGWNTEAFF,TRBJ1-1,-,-,TRBV20-1
TGCGCCAGCAGCTTGGACACCCCTGGAAACACCATATATTTT,CASSLDTPGNTIYF,TRBJ1-3,-,-,TRBV5-1
TGTGCCAGCAGCTTAGCGGTGGGACCACAGAACGAGCAGTACTTC,CASSLAVGPQNEQYF,TRBJ2-7,-,-,TRBV7-9
TGTGCCAGCAGTGGACTAAATGAAAAACTGTTTTTT,CASSGLNEKLFF,TRBJ1-4,-,-,TRBV27
TGCAGTGCTAGGAGGGGACAGGATCAGCCCCAGCATTTT,CSARRGQDQPQHF,TRBJ1-5,TRBD1,few,TRBV20-1
TGTGCCAGCAGTTACTCGAGTTACGGGTACACTGAAGCTTTCTTT,CASSYSSYGYTEAFF,TRBJ1-1,-,-,TRBV6-5
TGTGCCAGCAGCTTATGGGGGCCTGACACTGAAGCTTTCTTT,CASSLWGPDTEAFF,TRBJ1-1,-,few,TRBV7-9
TGTGCCAGCAGCCTAGGAGGGGGCGGGGAGCTGTTTTTT,CASSLGGGGELFF,TRBJ2-2,-,few,TRBV25-1
TGTGCCAGCAGCGAAAGGACAGGGGTTGAAAAACTGTTTTTT,CASSERTGVEKLFF,TRBJ1-4,TRBD1,many,TRBV7-2
TGTGCCAGCAGCTCCGGGACCTCAACTTCACCCCTCCACTTT,CASSSGTSTSPLHF,TRBJ1-6,-,many,TRBV11-1
TGTGCCAGCAGCTTACTTCTATCGGAGCTGTTTTTT,CASSLLLSELFF,TRBJ2-2,-,-,TRBV7-9
TGTGCCAGTAGTGTCACAGGGGCAAGATCCTACGAGCAGTACTTC,CASSVTGARSYEQYF,TRBJ2-7,TRBD1,-,TRBV19
TGTGCCAGCAGATCAACAGGGGGCGGCAATCAGCCCCAGCATTTT,CASRSTGGGNQPQHF,TRBJ1-5,TRBD1,many,TRBV24-1
TGCAGTGCTAGCCGGGACAGGGGTTTCGAGACCCAGTACTTC,CSASRDRGFETQYF,TRBJ2-5,TRBD1,-,TRBV20-1
TGCAGTGCTAGCGCTAGCGGATACGAGCAGTACTTC,CSASASGYEQYF,TRBJ2-7,TRBD2,many,TRBV20-1
TGTGCCAGCAGCGAAACGGGGGGCGACGCTTTCTTT,CASSETGGDAFF,TRBJ1-1,-,-,TRBV7-9
TGTGCCACCAGAGATTTGGGGGCCAGGGGCCAGCCCCAGCATTTT,CATRDLGARGQPQHF,TRBJ1-5,-,-,TRBV24-1
TGTGCCAGCAGCTTGTCGGGACCCCTCCACTTT,CASSLSGPLHF,TRBJ1-6,-,many,TRBV5-5
TGCAGCGTAGCAGGGGGCGCCGCTTTGGAGACCCAGTACTTC,CSVAGGAALETQYF,TRBJ2-5,TRBD1,many,TRBV29-1
TGCAGTGCTCCGAGGTCCTCCTACGGGCAGTACTTC,CSAPRSSYGQYF,TRBJ2-7,-,-,TRBV20-1